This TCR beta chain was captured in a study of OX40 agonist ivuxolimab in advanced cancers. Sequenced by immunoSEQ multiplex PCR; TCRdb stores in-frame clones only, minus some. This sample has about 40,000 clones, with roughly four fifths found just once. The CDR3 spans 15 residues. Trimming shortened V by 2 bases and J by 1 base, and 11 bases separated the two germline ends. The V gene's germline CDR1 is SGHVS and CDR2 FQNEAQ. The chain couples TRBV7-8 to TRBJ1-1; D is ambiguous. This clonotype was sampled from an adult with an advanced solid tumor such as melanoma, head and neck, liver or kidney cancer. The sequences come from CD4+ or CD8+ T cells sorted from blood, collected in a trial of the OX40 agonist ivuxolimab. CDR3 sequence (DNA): TGTGCCAGCAGCTTAAGGGAAAACGGGAACACTGAAGCTTTCTTT. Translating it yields CASSLRENGNTEAFF.